This T cell receptor beta chain comes out of a study of tumor-infiltrating lymphocytes in primary liver carcinoma. The study, taken as a whole, reports: Bulk samples went unsorted, so CD4+ and CD8+ repertoires were not compared.

Notes on this clonotype: Antigen: not known. This may arise from a read error, as a much more abundant clone is one base away. Here the CDR3 omits its conserved ending phenylalanine or tryptophan, so a read error is the likely source.

The input was approximately 500 ng total RNA; TCR beta cDNA was made from it with a constant-region primer. Researchers made the TCR beta libraries by running three nested multiplex PCR rounds with slightly modified ARM-PCR. TCRdb redid the calling of the multiplex PCR reads with MiXCR, one entry per CDR3 protein. The sample has about 180,000 distinct CDR3 sequences, around 60% seen once. The researchers obtained blood RNA from unsorted whole blood and also extracted germline DNA. The sequenced material came from peripheral blood. This clonotype originated in a man aged 35-49 years with primary liver carcinoma and hepatitis B virus infection.

The DNA for the CDR3 is TGTGCCAGCCGCGGGCTCGGGGAGGGTCGGCACGAGCAGTACTAC. This encodes CASRGLGEGRHEQYY. The genes are TRBV6-5 and TRBJ2-7, with TRBD2 matching over 7 bases. In germline, CDR1 is MNHEY, CDR2 SVGAGI. V lost 8 bases to trimming and J lost 5 bases; unmatched junction nucleotides: 15. The CDR3 is 15 residues long.